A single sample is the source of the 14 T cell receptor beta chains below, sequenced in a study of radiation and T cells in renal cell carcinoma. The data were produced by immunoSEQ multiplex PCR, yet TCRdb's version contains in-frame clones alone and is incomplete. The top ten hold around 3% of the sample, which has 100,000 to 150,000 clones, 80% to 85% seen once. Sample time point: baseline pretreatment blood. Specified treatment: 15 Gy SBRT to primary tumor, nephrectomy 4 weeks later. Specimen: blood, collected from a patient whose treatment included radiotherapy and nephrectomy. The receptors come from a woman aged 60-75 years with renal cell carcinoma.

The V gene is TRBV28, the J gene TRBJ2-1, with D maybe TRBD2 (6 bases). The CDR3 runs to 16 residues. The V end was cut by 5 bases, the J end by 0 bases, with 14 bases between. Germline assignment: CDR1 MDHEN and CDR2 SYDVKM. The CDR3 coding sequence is TGTGCCAGCAGTCCCCCGGGACTGATCTCCTACAATGAGCAGTTCTTC. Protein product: CASSPPGLISYNEQFF.

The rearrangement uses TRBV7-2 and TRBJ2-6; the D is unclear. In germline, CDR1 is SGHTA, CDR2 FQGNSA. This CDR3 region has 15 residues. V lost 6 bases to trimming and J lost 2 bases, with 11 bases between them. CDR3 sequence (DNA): TGTGCCAGCAGTCGATCCTTACCTGGGGCCAACGTCCTGACTTTC. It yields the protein CASSRSLPGANVLTF.

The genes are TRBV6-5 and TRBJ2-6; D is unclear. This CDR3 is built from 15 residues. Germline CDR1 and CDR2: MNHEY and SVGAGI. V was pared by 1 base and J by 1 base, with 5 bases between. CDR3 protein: CASSYWGSGANVLTF. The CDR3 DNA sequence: TGTGCCAGCAGTTACTGGGGTTCTGGGGCCAACGTCCTGACTTTC.

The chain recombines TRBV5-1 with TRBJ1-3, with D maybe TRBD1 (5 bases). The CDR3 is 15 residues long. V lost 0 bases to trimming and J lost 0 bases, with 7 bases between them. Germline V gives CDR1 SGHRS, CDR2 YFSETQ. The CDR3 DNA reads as TGCGCCAGCAGCTTGGTCGGGGGCTCTGGAAACACCATATATTTT. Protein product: CASSLVGGSGNTIYF.

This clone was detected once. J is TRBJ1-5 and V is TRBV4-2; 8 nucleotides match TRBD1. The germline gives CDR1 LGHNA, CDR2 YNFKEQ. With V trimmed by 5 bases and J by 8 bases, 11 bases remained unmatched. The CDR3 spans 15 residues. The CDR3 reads CASSWKSGGEEPQHF. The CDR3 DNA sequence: TGTGCCAGCAGCTGGAAGTCAGGGGGCGAAGAGCCCCAGCATTTT.

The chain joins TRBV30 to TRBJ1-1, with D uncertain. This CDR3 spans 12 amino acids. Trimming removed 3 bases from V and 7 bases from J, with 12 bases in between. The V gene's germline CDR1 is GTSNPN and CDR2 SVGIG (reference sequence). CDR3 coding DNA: TGTGCCTGGAGCCCCGACCGAGGTGAAGCTTTCTTT. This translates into CAWSPDRGEAFF. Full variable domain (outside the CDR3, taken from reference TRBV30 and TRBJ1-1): SQTIHQWPATLVQPVGSPLSLECTVEGTSNPNLYWYRQAAGRGLQLLFYSVGIGQISSEVPQNLSASRPQDRQFILSSKKLLLSDSGFYLCAWSPDRGEAFFGQGTRLTVV.

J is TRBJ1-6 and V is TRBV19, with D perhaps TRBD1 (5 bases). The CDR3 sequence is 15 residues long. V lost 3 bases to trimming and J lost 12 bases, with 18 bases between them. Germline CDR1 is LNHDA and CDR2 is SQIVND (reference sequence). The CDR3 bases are TGTGCCAGTAGTATTGGAGGGGATCTTGGAAAACCCCTCCACTTT. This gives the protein CASSIGGDLGKPLHF.

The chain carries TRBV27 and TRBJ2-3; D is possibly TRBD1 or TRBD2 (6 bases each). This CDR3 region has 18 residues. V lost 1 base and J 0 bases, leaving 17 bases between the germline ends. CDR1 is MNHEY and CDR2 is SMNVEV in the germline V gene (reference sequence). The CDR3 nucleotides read TGTGCCAGCAGTTTATTAGGGCCAGGGGACTCTAGCACAGATACGCAGTATTTT. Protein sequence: CASSLLGPGDSSTDTQYF.

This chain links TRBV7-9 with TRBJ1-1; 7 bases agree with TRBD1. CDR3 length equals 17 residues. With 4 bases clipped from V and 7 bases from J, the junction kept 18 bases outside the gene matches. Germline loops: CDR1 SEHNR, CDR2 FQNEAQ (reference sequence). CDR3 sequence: CASSSSIPGQAAYEAFF. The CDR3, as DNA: TGTGCCAGCAGCTCTTCAATCCCTGGACAGGCGGCCTATGAAGCTTTCTTT.

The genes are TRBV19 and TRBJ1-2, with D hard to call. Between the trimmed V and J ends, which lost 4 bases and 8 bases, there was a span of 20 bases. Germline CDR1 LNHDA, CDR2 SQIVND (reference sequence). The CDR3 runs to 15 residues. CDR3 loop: CASSTPPTAGAGYTF. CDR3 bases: TGTGCCAGTAGTACCCCACCGACGGCGGGTGCGGGCTACACCTTC.

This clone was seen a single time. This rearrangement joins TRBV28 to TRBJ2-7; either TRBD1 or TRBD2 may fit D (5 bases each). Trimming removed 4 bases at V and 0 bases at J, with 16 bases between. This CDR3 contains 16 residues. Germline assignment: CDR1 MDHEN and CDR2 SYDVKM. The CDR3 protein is CASSSGATGSSYEQYF. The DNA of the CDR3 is TGTGCCAGCAGTTCCGGGGCCACTGGGAGCTCCTACGAGCAGTACTTC.

CDR3 in amino acids: CASSPGLAGGEETQYF. The DNA of the CDR3 is TGTGCCAGCAGCCCCGGACTAGCGGGGGGTGAAGAGACCCAGTACTTC. This rearrangement joins TRBV5-4 to TRBJ2-5, with 14 bases aligning to TRBD2. Trimming cost V 4 bases and J 3 bases; bases outside gene matches: 5. The germline V gene has CDR1 SGHNT and CDR2 YYREEE (reference sequence). The CDR3 spans 16 residues.

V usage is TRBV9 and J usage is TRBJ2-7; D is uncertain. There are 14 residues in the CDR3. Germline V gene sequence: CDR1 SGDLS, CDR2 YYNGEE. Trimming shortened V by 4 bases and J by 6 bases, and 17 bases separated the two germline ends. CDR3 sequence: CASSPRTETGEQYF. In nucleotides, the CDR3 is TGTGCCAGCAGCCCAAGGACGGAGACCGGCGAGCAGTACTTC.

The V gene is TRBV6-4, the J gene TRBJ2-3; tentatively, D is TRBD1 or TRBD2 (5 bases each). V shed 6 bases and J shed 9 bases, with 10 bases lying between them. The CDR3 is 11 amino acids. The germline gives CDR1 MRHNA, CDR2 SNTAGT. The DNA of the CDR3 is TGTGCCAGCAGCTCAGGGAGAACGCAGTATTTT. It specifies CASSSGRTQYF.